This T cell receptor beta chain was profiled in a study of cytomegalovirus exposure and HLA in healthy donors. The study, taken as a whole, reports: As was reported, the HLA-A and HLA-B alleles of most subjects were accurately predicted from TCR beta sequences.

With 60 Vbeta and 13 Jbeta primers, the PCR was carried out. Measured with immunoSEQ multiplex PCR; TCRdb has only the in-frame clones, and not every one. Of about 160,000 clones in the sample, around 80% were seen once. In regard to this clone: What it binds is unknown.

Losses at the gene ends were 5 bases for V and 3 bases for J; bases not matched to a gene: 8. CDR3 length: 15 residues. The germline V gene has CDR1 SGHNT and CDR2 YYREEE (reference sequence). The chain links TRBV5-4 to TRBJ2-5; 9 positions agree with TRBD1. The sequenced sample consisted of PBMCs. The receptor was isolated from a man between 35 and 55 years old in good health and CMV-seronegative. The CDR3 nucleotides read TGTGCCAGCAGACCAGACAGGGGGTATAAAGAGACCCAGTACTTC. This gives the protein CASRPDRGYKETQYF. Full variable domain (outside the CDR3, taken from reference TRBV5-4 and TRBJ2-5): ETGVTQSPTHLIKTRGQQVTLRCSSQSGHNTVSWYQQALGQGPQFIFQYYREEENGRGNFPPRFSGLQFPNYSSELNVNALELDDSALYLCASRPDRGYKETQYFGPGTRLLVL.